This record looks at one TCR beta chain sequence and its context. The sample originates from a study of blood T cell repertoires in COVID-19. The wider study: Acute and convalescent COVID-19 specimens originated in the United States, Italy and Spain. T cells, B-cell-depleted T cells, or PBMCs provided the cDNA or gDNA that served as material.

The length of the CDR3 is 16 residues. Per the germline V gene, CDR1 is SGHNT and CDR2 is YYREEE (reference sequence). Trimming cost V 4 bases and J 1 base; bases outside gene matches: 6. Authors' methods: Estimates of nucleated cell counts were drawn from the amplification of reference gene primers. Some clones are missing from TCRdb's copy, which holds only in-frame ones; the method was immunoSEQ multiplex PCR. Clonal size and the V and J genes are those of that table, whereas D and trimming came from the DNA. The data hold around 40,000 clones, with 75% to 90% observed a single time. The chain joins TRBV5-4 to TRBJ2-1; the match to TRBD2 covers 9 bases. The sequence was collected from a man between 45 and 60 years old with active COVID-19. The sequencing input was peripheral blood. The CDR3 DNA sequence: TGTGCCAGCAGCCCCCTTAGCGGGAGTTCCTACAATGAGCAGTTCTTC. Translating it yields CASSPLSGSSYNEQFF.